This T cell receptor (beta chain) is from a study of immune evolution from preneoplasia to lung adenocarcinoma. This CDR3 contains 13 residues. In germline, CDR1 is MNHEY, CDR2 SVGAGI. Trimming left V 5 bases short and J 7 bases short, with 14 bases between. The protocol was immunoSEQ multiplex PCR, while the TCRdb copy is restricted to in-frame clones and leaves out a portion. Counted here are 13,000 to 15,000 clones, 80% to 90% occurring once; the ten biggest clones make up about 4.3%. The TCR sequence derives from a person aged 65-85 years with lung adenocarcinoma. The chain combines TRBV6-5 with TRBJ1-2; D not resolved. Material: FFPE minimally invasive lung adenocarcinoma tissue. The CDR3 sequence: CASSTTPKSGYTF. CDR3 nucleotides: TGTGCCAGCAGTACAACACCTAAGAGTGGCTACACCTTC.